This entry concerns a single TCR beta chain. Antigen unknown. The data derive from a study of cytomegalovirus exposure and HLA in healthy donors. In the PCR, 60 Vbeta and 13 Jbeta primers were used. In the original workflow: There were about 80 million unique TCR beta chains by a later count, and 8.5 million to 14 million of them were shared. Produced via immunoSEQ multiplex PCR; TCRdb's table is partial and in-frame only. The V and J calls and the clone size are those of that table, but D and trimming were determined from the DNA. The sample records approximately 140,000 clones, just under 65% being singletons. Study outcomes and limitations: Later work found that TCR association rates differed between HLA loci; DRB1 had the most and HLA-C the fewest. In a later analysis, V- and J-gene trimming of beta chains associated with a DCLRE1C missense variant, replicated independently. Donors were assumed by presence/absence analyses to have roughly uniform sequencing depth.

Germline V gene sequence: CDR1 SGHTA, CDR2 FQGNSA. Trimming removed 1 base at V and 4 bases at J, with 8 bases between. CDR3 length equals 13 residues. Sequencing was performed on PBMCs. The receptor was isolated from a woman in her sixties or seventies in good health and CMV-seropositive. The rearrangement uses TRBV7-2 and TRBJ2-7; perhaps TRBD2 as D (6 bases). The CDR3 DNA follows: TGTGCCAGCAGCTTAGTGGCGGGGTACGAGCAGTACTTC. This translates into CASSLVAGYEQYF.